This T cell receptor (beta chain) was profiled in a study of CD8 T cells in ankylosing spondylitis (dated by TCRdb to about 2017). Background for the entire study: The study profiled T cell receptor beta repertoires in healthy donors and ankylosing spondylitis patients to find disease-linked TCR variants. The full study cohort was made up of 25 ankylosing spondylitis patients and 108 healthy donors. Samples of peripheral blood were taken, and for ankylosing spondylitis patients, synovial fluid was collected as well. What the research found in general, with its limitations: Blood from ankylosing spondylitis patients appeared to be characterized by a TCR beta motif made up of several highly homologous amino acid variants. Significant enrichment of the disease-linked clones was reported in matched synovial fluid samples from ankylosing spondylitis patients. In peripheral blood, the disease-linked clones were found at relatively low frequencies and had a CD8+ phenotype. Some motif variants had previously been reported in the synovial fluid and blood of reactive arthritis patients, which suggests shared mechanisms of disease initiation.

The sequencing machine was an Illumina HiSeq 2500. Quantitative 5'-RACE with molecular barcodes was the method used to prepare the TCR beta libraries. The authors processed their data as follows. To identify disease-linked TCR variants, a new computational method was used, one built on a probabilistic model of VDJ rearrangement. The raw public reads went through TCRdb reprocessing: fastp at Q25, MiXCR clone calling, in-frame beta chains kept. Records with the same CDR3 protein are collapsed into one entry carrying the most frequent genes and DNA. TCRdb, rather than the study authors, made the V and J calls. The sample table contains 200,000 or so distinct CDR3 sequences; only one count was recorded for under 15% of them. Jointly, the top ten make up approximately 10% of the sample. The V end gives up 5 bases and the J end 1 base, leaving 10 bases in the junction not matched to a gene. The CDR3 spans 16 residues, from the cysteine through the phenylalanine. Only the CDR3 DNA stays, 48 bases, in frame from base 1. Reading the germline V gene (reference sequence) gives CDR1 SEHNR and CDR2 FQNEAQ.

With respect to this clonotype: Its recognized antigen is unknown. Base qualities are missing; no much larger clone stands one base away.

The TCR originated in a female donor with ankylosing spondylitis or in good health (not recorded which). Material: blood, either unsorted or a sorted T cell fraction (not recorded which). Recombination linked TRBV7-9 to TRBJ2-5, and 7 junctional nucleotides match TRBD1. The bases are TGTGCCAGCAGCCCAATTCCGGGACAGTTCCAAGAGACCCAGTACTTC. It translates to CASSPIPGQFQETQYF.